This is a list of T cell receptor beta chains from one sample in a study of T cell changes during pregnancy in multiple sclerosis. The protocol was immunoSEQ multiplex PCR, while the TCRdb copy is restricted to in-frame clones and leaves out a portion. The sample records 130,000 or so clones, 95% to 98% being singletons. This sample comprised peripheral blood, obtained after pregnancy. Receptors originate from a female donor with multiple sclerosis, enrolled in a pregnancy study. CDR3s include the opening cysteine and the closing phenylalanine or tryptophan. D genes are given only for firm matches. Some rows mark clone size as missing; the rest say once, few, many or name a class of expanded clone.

CAISEWQGGIQPQHF	TGTGCCATCAGTGAGTGGCAGGGCGGGATTCAGCCCCAGCATTTT	TRBV10-3	TRBJ1-5	.	.
CSVATSGTYEQYF	TGCAGCGTTGCCACTAGCGGAACCTACGAGCAGTACTTC	TRBV29-1	TRBJ2-7	TRBD2	once
CASSGRGLGTDTQYF	TGTGCCAGCAGCGGCAGGGGCCTAGGCACAGATACGCAGTATTTT	TRBV9	TRBJ2-3	.	once
CASSLPTEVSPIYF	TGTGCCAGCAGTTTACCGACAGAAGTCTCTCCCATATATTTT	TRBV28	TRBJ1-3	.	.
CASSLASGTYNEQFF	TGTGCCAGCAGCTTAGCTTCAGGTACCTACAATGAGCAGTTCTTC	TRBV7-2	TRBJ2-1	.	.
CASSQVTLVGNEQFF	TGCGCCAGCAGCCAAGTGACACTAGTCGGCAATGAGCAGTTCTTC	TRBV4-1	TRBJ2-1	.	.
CASSSRGHHPSYEQYF	TGTGCCAGCAGCTCTCGGGGACACCACCCATCCTACGAGCAGTACTTC	TRBV12-1	TRBJ2-7	.	once
CASSRGWGGQETQYF	TGTGCCAGCAGCCGGGGATGGGGTGGCCAAGAGACCCAGTACTTC	TRBV7-8	TRBJ2-5	.	.
CASSKVREGRKEEQFF	TGTGCCAGCAGCAAAGTGCGGGAGGGCCGCAAAGAGGAGCAGTTCTTC	TRBV21-1	TRBJ2-1	.	.
CASKGLGPGELFF	TGTGCCAGCAAGGGACTAGGTCCCGGGGAGCTGTTTTTT	TRBV2	TRBJ2-2	TRBD2	.
CASSELASYEQYF	TGTGCCAGCAGCGAACTAGCATCCTACGAGCAGTACTTC	TRBV7-9	TRBJ2-7	.	once
CASILVGGSVDEQFF	TGTGCCAGCATCTTAGTTGGCGGGAGCGTCGATGAGCAGTTCTTC	TRBV28	TRBJ2-1	TRBD2	.
CASSQDTRSDEQYF	TGCGCCAGCAGCCAAGACACTAGATCGGACGAGCAGTACTTC	TRBV4-3	TRBJ2-7	.	once
CASSSTPVADYEQYF	TGTGCCAGCAGTTCCACCCCCGTGGCGGACTACGAGCAGTACTTC	TRBV28	TRBJ2-7	.	.
CASSLGGDKNEQYF	TGTGCCAGCAGCCTTGGAGGGGATAAAAACGAGCAGTACTTC	TRBV9	TRBJ2-7	.	.
CAWRAGTAGGYEQYF	TGTGCCTGGAGGGCGGGGACGGCCGGGGGGTACGAGCAGTACTTC	TRBV30	TRBJ2-7	TRBD2	.
CASSLDPMGQGVTEAFF	TGTGCCAGCAGCTTAGATCCCATGGGACAGGGGGTAACTGAAGCTTTCTTT	TRBV7-9	TRBJ1-1	TRBD1	.
CASSRPPFTGTQYQETQYF	TGTGCCAGCAGCCGACCGCCATTTACCGGGACACAGTACCAAGAGACCCAGTACTTC	TRBV7-9	TRBJ2-5	.	.
CASSEIRGRTPEQFF	TGTGCCAGCAGTGAAATTCGTGGGAGAACCCCTGAGCAGTTCTTC	TRBV6-1	TRBJ2-1	.	.
CSVLGQGAPGANVLTF	TGCAGCGTCCTGGGACAGGGGGCGCCTGGGGCCAACGTCCTGACTTTC	TRBV29-1	TRBJ2-6	TRBD1	.
CASSGGTGTYYGYTF	TGTGCCAGCAGCGGCGGGACAGGGACTTACTATGGCTACACCTTC	TRBV9	TRBJ1-2	TRBD1	.
CASNGHGSSYEQYF	TGTGCCAGCAATGGTCATGGGAGCTCCTACGAGCAGTACTTC	TRBV28	TRBJ2-7	.	.
CASSLEASGSRQYF	TGTGCCAGCAGCTTGGAAGCTAGCGGGAGCCGTCAGTACTTC	TRBV5-6	TRBJ2-7	TRBD2	.
CASSRGGGAREQYF	TGTGCCAGCAGTCGGGGTGGGGGGGCGCGGGAGCAGTACTTC	TRBV5-5	TRBJ2-7	.	once
CASRARQGALPETQYF	TGTGCCAGCAGGGCAAGACAGGGGGCCCTCCCAGAGACCCAGTACTTC	TRBV28	TRBJ2-5	TRBD1	.
CASSPAPRLALGQFF	TGTGCCAGCAGCCCCGCCCCCCGACTAGCGCTAGGGCAGTTCTTC	TRBV7-3	TRBJ2-1	TRBD2	.
CASSIQTSGVAGANVLTF	TGTGCCAGTAGTATCCAGACTAGCGGGGTCGCTGGGGCCAACGTCCTGACTTTC	TRBV19	TRBJ2-6	TRBD2	.
CASSSPMTSYEQYF	TGTGCCAGCAGCTCCCCGATGACATCCTACGAGCAGTACTTC	TRBV11-2	TRBJ2-7	.	.
CASSRTGQGRVTDTQYF	TGTGCCAGCAGCAGAACCGGACAGGGTAGGGTCACAGATACGCAGTATTTT	TRBV7-2	TRBJ2-3	TRBD1	.
CASSLDRGRFHEKLFF	TGCGCCAGCAGCTTGGACAGGGGGCGTTTTCATGAAAAACTGTTTTTT	TRBV5-1	TRBJ1-4	TRBD1	.
CASSLAGGTGANEQFF	TGTGCCAGCAGCTTAGCGGGCGGGACAGGGGCGAATGAGCAGTTCTTC	TRBV7-9	TRBJ2-1	TRBD1	.